The 29 T cell receptor beta chains in this list originate from one sample, sequenced in a study of T cells in localized non-small cell lung cancer (dated by TCRdb to about 2020). The library came from the immunoSEQ multiplex PCR assay. TCRdb stores this immuneACCESS table with in-frame sequences only. Part of the clones is absent; in the studies checked, under half of the shortfall reflects unresolved V genes, and no reason is known for the rest. The sample data list around 20,000 clones, and around 93% of these were observed just once. Clones ranked in the top ten supply around 2.9% of the sample. Material: peripheral blood, obtained before any cancer treatment. These receptors came from a woman aged 40 to 75 with stage I lung adenocarcinoma.

This rearrangement joins TRBV29-1 to TRBJ1-2; D remains unclear. Germline V lookup: CDR1 SQVTM, CDR2 ANQGSEA. The CDR3 is 12 residues long. Trimming removed 2 bases from V and 4 bases from J, with 8 bases in between. The CDR3 is CSVEKETYGYTF. Written as DNA, the CDR3 is TGCAGCGTTGAAAAGGAAACCTATGGCTACACCTTC.

The chain carries TRBV11-2 and TRBJ2-7, with unresolved D. With 3 bases removed from V and 2 bases from J, the gap between germline ends came to 11 bases. Germline lookup yields CDR1 SGHAT and CDR2 FQNNGV. The CDR3 contains 14 residues. CDR3 in amino acids: CASSLDPAAYEQYF. In DNA, the CDR3 is TGTGCCAGCAGCTTGGATCCAGCAGCCTACGAGCAGTACTTC. The full variable domain, completed using reference TRBV11-2 and TRBJ2-7, is EAGVAQSPRYKIIEKRQSVAFWCNPISGHATLYWYQQILGQGPKLLIQFQNNGVVDDSQLPKDRFSAERLKGVDSTLKIQPAKLEDSAVYLCASSLDPAAYEQYFGPGTRLTVT.

The chain links TRBV27 to TRBJ1-2; TRBD1 matches 8 bases. The CDR3 length is 15 residues. CDR1 MNHEY and CDR2 SMNVEV come from the germline V gene (reference sequence). The junction had 10 bases not matched to a gene; V was cut back by 6 bases and J by 4 bases. The CDR3 sequence: CASRQTRDRRYGYTF. CDR3 in DNA: TGTGCCAGCAGACAAACCCGGGACAGGCGCTATGGCTACACCTTC.

The chain combines TRBV7-9 with TRBJ1-2; D not resolved. This CDR3 has 16 amino acids. Trimming left V 1 base short and J 0 bases short, with 12 bases between. Germline CDR1 reads SEHNR; CDR2 reads FQNEAQ (reference sequence). The CDR3 protein is CASSLGVGPANYGYTF. The CDR3 coding sequence is TGTGCCAGCAGCTTAGGAGTCGGCCCAGCTAACTATGGCTACACCTTC.

This chain links TRBV21-1 with TRBJ2-1. TRBV21-1 is listed as a pseudogene. The length of the CDR3 is 19 residues. The CDR3: CASSKVFSQQKSSYNEQFF. CDR3 DNA: TGTGCCAGCAGCAAAGTATTTAGCCAACAGAAGAGCTCCTACAATGAGCAGTTCTTC.

CDR3 amino acids: CASSDPGQETQYF. In DNA form, the CDR3 reads TGTGCCAGCAGTGATCCAGGGCAAGAGACCCAGTACTTC. The chain recombines TRBV6-1 with TRBJ2-5, with D perhaps TRBD1 (5 bases). Germline V lookup: CDR1 MNHNS, CDR2 SASEGT. The germline V and J ends were trimmed by 3 bases and 2 bases, with 7 bases remaining between them. The CDR3 contains 13 residues.

The V and J genes are TRBV19 and TRBJ2-5; no definite D call. V shed 6 bases and J shed 4 bases, with 15 bases lying between them. The CDR3 consists of 14 residues. The germline V gene has CDR1 LNHDA and CDR2 SQIVND (reference sequence). CDR3 region: CASRRSWTVETQYF. CDR3 nucleotides: TGTGCCAGTAGGAGGAGCTGGACGGTAGAGACCCAGTACTTC.

The chain combines TRBV7-2 with TRBJ1-5, with D uncertain. The germline V gene encodes CDR1 SGHTA and CDR2 FQGNSA. The CDR3 is 13 residues long. Trimming cost V 3 bases and J 1 base, with 4 bases left between them. In DNA form, the CDR3 reads TGTGCCAGCAGCTTCGACAGCAATCAGCCCCAGCATTTT. It encodes CASSFDSNQPQHF.

The chain recombines TRBV2 with TRBJ2-1, with a weak D call TRBD2 (5 bases). V was clipped by 2 bases and J by 9 bases, with 17 bases between them. Germline CDR1 and CDR2: SNHLY and FYNNEI. CDR3 length equals 15 residues. This CDR3 reads CASSENSLASTEQFF. In DNA, the CDR3 is TGTGCCAGCAGTGAAAATTCGCTAGCTAGCACTGAGCAGTTCTTC.

This clone was observed a handful of times. The rearrangement joins TRBV23-1 to TRBJ2-7; maybe TRBD2 (6 bases). Being an ORF, TRBV23-1 has a function that is uncertain. The ends were cut back, 2 bases at V and 4 bases at J, with 18 bases in the middle. The CDR3 length is 16 residues. The CDR3 is CASSQVCGTRAYEQYF. In DNA, the CDR3 is TGCGCCAGCAGTCAAGTCTGCGGGACGCGGGCATACGAGCAGTACTTC.

The table lists this clone with a count of one. The chain links TRBV5-4 to TRBJ2-7; the match to TRBD2 covers 7 bases. The CDR3 is 14 amino acids. J lost 5 bases, V lost 3 bases, and 8 bases had no gene match. Germline V gene data show CDR1 as SGHNT and CDR2 as YYREEE (reference sequence). The CDR3 loop reads CASSSKREGDEQYF. The CDR3 nucleotides are TGTGCCAGCAGCTCCAAGCGGGAAGGGGACGAGCAGTACTTC.

The CDR3 sequence is CASSPDTGLRETQYF. CDR3 nucleotide sequence: TGTGCCAGCTCACCTGACACAGGTCTACGAGAGACCCAGTACTTC. The chain carries TRBV18 and TRBJ2-5, with a tentative D call TRBD1 (5 bases). Germline CDR1 KGHSH, CDR2 LQKENI. Trimming took off 3 bases at V and 4 bases at J, with 15 bases between the two ends. The CDR3 covers 15 residues.

This chain uses TRBV10-3 with TRBJ1-1, with 8 bases that match TRBD1. This CDR3 has 14 amino acids. The trim removed 7 bases at V and 1 base at J, leaving 5 bases unmatched. CDR1 is ENHRY and CDR2 is SYGVKD in the germline V gene. The CDR3 loop is CAITSGGRNTEAFF. CDR3 nucleotide sequence: TGTGCCATCACATCAGGGGGCCGGAACACTGAAGCTTTCTTT.

The chain uses TRBV6-6 and TRBJ2-7, with TRBD2 identical over 11 bases. After removal of 4 bases from V and 3 bases from J, the junction contained 5 bases not matched to a gene. The CDR3 is 15 amino acids. Germline V gene lookup returns CDR1 MNHNY and CDR2 SVGAGI (reference sequence). The CDR3 reads CASSSLAGGRYEQYF. As DNA, the CDR3 is TGTGCCAGCAGTTCCCTAGCGGGAGGCCGCTACGAGCAGTACTTC.

The chain joins TRBV7-2 to TRBJ1-6; TRBD1 is a possible D gene (5 bases). The CDR3 is made up of 16 amino acids. Between the trimmed V and J ends, which lost 0 bases and 9 bases, there was a span of 15 bases. Per germline, CDR1 SGHTA and CDR2 FQGNSA. The CDR3 here is CASSLAVGPGISPLHF. CDR3 nucleotides: TGTGCCAGCAGCTTAGCTGTGGGGCCGGGTATTTCACCCCTCCACTTT.

The rearrangement links TRBV5-1 to TRBJ2-1, with TRBD2 matching over 15 bases. The length of the CDR3 is 16 residues. CDR1 SGHRS and CDR2 YFSETQ come from the germline V gene. Trimming removed 4 bases from V and 10 bases from J; junction bases left unmatched: 9. CDR3 in amino acids: CASSMRPGTSGGEQFF. The CDR3 bases are TGCGCCAGCAGCATGCGCCCCGGGACTAGCGGGGGGGAGCAGTTCTTC.

The chain is built from TRBV6-4 and TRBJ2-1; weak D call: TRBD2 (5 bases). Trimming stripped 4 bases from V and 6 bases from J, with 19 bases between. Germline V gene sequence: CDR1 MRHNA, CDR2 SNTAGT. The CDR3 spans 16 residues. The CDR3 region has the DNA TGTGCCAGCAGTGGCGAAGCGGTCCCCTGGGCCAATGAGCAGTTCTTC. This encodes CASSGEAVPWANEQFF.

The CDR3 region has the DNA TGTGCCAGCACCCGGGACAGTAACACTGAAGCTTTCTTT. Protein product: CASTRDSNTEAFF. The chain combines TRBV6-1 with TRBJ1-1; 7 bases align to TRBD1. The CDR3 consists of 13 residues. Germline loops: CDR1 MNHNS, CDR2 SASEGT. V dropped 7 bases and J dropped 2; count of bases not matched to a gene: 4.

The rearrangement links TRBV4-1 to TRBJ2-2; 11 bases map to TRBD2. Losses at the gene ends were 0 bases for V and 3 bases for J; bases not matched to a gene: 3. This CDR3 comprises 17 residues. The germline gives CDR1 MGHRA, CDR2 YSYEKL. The CDR3 sequence: CASSQEVAGGYTGELFF. For the CDR3, the DNA is TGCGCCAGCAGCCAAGAGGTAGCGGGGGGGTACACCGGGGAGCTGTTTTTT.

This clone came up once. The rearrangement links TRBV19 to TRBJ1-5; D perhaps matches TRBD1 (6 bases). V was cut by 7 bases and J by 6 bases, with 19 bases left in between. Germline CDR1 reads LNHDA; CDR2 reads SQIVND (reference sequence). The length of the CDR3 is 15 residues. The CDR3 sequence: CASTTAGAHGQPQHF. The CDR3 DNA is TGTGCCAGTACCACGGCGGGGGCTCACGGTCAGCCCCAGCATTTT. Together with reference TRBV19 and TRBJ1-5, the CDR3 gives the full variable domain: DGGITQSPKYLFRKEGQNVTLSCEQNLNHDAMYWYRQDPGQGLRLIYYSQIVNDFQKGDIAEGYSVSREKKESFPLTVTSAQKNPTAFYLCASTTAGAHGQPQHFGDGTRLSIL.

This chain joins TRBV9 and TRBJ2-3, with 10 bases identical to TRBD2. V gave up 7 bases and J gave up 6 bases; unmatched junction bases: 8. CDR3 length equals 14 residues. The germline CDR1 and CDR2 sequences are SGDLS and YYNGEE. This CDR3 is CASGLAGGGDTQYF. The DNA for the CDR3 is TGTGCCAGCGGGTTAGCGGGGGGAGGTGATACGCAGTATTTT. Filled out from reference TRBV9 and TRBJ2-3, the complete variable domain reads DSGVTQTPKHLITATGQRVTLRCSPRSGDLSVYWYQQSLDQGLQFLIQYYNGEERAKGNILERFSAQQFPDLHSELNLSSLELGDSALYFCASGLAGGGDTQYFGPGTRLTVL.

This sequence joins TRBV6-5 and TRBJ2-5; 7 bases are shared with TRBD2. V lost 7 bases to trimming and J lost 5 bases; unmatched junction nucleotides: 7. Germline CDR1 reads MNHEY; CDR2 reads SVGAGI. The CDR3 covers 13 residues. This CDR3 reads CASTLGRGETQYF. The CDR3 DNA reads as TGTGCCAGCACCCTGGGGAGGGGTGAGACCCAGTACTTC.

The rearrangement uses TRBV28 and TRBJ1-1, with TRBD1 matching over 8 bases. Germline assignment: CDR1 MDHEN and CDR2 SYDVKM. With V trimmed by 3 bases and J by 3 bases, 9 bases remained unmatched. CDR3 length: 16 amino acids. The CDR3: CASSFPQGARDTEAFF. The CDR3, as DNA: TGTGCCAGCAGTTTTCCCCAGGGGGCGCGGGACACTGAAGCTTTCTTT. The variable domain in full, with the rest retrieved from reference TRBV28 and TRBJ1-1, is DVKVTQSSRYLVKRTGEKVFLECVQDMDHENMFWYRQDPGLGLRLIYFSYDVKMKEKGDIPEGYSVSREKKERFSLILESASTNQTSMYLCASSFPQGARDTEAFFGQGTRLTVV.

The J gene is TRBJ1-1, the V gene TRBV19; possibly TRBD1 for D (5 bases). This CDR3 is built from 14 residues. Trimming shortened V by 5 bases and J by 3 bases, and 13 bases separated the two germline ends. CDR1 is LNHDA and CDR2 is SQIVND in the germline V gene (reference sequence). The CDR3 spells CASSLQGWDTEAFF. The DNA for the CDR3 is TGTGCCAGTAGTCTCCAGGGTTGGGACACTGAAGCTTTCTTT. Together with reference TRBV19 and TRBJ1-1, the CDR3 gives the full variable domain: DGGITQSPKYLFRKEGQNVTLSCEQNLNHDAMYWYRQDPGQGLRLIYYSQIVNDFQKGDIAEGYSVSREKKESFPLTVTSAQKNPTAFYLCASSLQGWDTEAFFGQGTRLTVV.

The chain joins TRBV5-5 to TRBJ2-5; unclear D gene. CDR1 is SGHKS, CDR2 YYEKEE, per germline (reference sequence). With 2 bases removed from V and 5 bases from J, the gap between germline ends came to 7 bases. This CDR3 spans 12 amino acids. This chain's CDR3 is CASSLGFETQYF. The CDR3 coding sequence is TGTGCCAGCAGCTTAGGCTTCGAGACCCAGTACTTC.

The rearrangement joins TRBV5-1 to TRBJ2-7; 7 bases match TRBD1. The CDR3 is made up of 15 amino acids. The J segment lost 5 bases and the V segment lost 2 bases, leaving 10 bases of the junction unmatched. Per the germline V gene, CDR1 is SGHRS and CDR2 is YFSETQ. CDR3 nucleotide sequence: TGCGCCAGCAGCTTACTTGGGACAGTCGAAGACGAGCAGTACTTC. Its translation: CASSLLGTVEDEQYF.

This chain connects TRBV27 to TRBJ2-7, with D possibly matching TRBD2 (6 bases). Looked up from germline, CDR1 is MNHEY and CDR2 is SMNVEV (reference sequence). Between the trimmed V and J ends, which lost 6 bases and 0 bases, there was a span of 12 bases. This CDR3 region has 14 residues. The CDR3 protein is CASRRDGTSYEQYF. The DNA for the CDR3 is TGTGCCAGCAGGCGGGACGGAACCTCCTACGAGCAGTACTTC.

The V and J genes are TRBV2 and TRBJ2-7; D gene ambiguous. The V and J ends lost 4 bases and 0 bases respectively, with 4 bases between them. The germline V gene has CDR1 SNHLY and CDR2 FYNNEI. CDR3 size: 12 residues. The CDR3 DNA sequence: TGTGCCAGCAGTGGAGACTCCTACGAGCAGTACTTC. As protein: CASSGDSYEQYF.

V and J are TRBV18 and TRBJ1-1; 8 bases line up with TRBD1. The V and J ends lost 2 bases and 6 bases, in that order; junction bases with no gene match: 8. Germline CDR1 and CDR2: KGHSH and LQKENI. The CDR3 spans 15 residues. CDR3 loop: CASSPRTGTSSEAFF. CDR3 in DNA: TGTGCCAGCTCACCAAGGACAGGGACTAGTTCTGAAGCTTTCTTT. Full variable domain (outside the CDR3, taken from reference TRBV18 and TRBJ1-1): NAGVMQNPRHLVRRRGQEARLRCSPMKGHSHVYWYRQLPEEGLKFMVYLQKENIIDESGMPKERFSAEFPKEGPSILRIQQVVRGDSAAYFCASSPRTGTSSEAFFGQGTRLTVV.